The clone carrying this T cell receptor (beta chain) was detected only a few times. The data are from a study of T cells in Graves' hyperthyroidism and ophthalmopathy. Across the whole study: Peripheral blood collection took place at initial diagnosis, before any treatment.

V was shortened by 5 bases and J by 2 bases, with 12 bases between the two germline ends. Germline CDR1 and CDR2: MGHRA and YSYEKL. This CDR3 has 15 residues. TCR beta CDR3 regions were amplified from RNA transcripts. Using the HTBI primer set, a first-round RT-PCR was run on the TCR CDR3. TCRdb reprocessed the multiplex PCR reads via MiXCR and lists one record per CDR3 protein. The sample carries about 130,000 distinct CDR3 sequences, less than 25% recorded once. Blood sampling occurred at first hyperthyroidism diagnosis, ahead of any ophthalmopathy symptoms. From under 12 ml of fresh peripheral blood, PBMCs were isolated.

This TCR was sampled from a woman aged 45 to 65 with Graves' hyperthyroidism that later progressed to Graves' ophthalmopathy. The rearrangement links TRBV4-1 to TRBJ1-4; TRBD1 is a possible D gene (6 bases). Sequencing was carried out using blood. The CDR3 nucleotides are TGCGCCAGCAGCGCAGGGGTGTCGACTAATGAAAAACTGTTTTTT. As protein: CASSAGVSTNEKLFF.